These 20 T cell receptor beta chains share one sample of origin, sequenced in a study of shared clonotypes between healthy human individuals. Libraries were prepared by immunoSEQ multiplex PCR; TCRdb keeps only in-frame clonotypes and omits some of them. The sample consists of some 2.1 million clones, over 85% of them appearing once. The sequenced sample was naive CD4+ T cells sorted from blood. Subset denoted: CD45RA+ positively selected. These receptors originate from a young man in good health.

The chain combines TRBV6-1 with TRBJ2-7; 9 bases align to TRBD1. The germline V gene encodes CDR1 MNHNS and CDR2 SASEGT. The J segment lost 5 bases and the V segment lost 5 bases, leaving 7 bases of the junction unmatched. This CDR3 spans 14 amino acids. CDR3 in amino acids: CASSSTGTGNEQYF. In nucleotides, the CDR3 is TGTGCCAGCAGTTCTACCGGGACAGGGAACGAGCAGTACTTC.

The chain has TRBV7-3 and TRBJ1-1, with 7 bases identical to TRBD1. This CDR3 comprises 14 residues. Trimming removed 5 bases from V and 4 bases from J; junction bases left unmatched: 7. In germline, CDR1 is SGHTA, CDR2 FQGTGA. CDR3 DNA sequence: TGTGCCAGCAGCCGACAGGGTTTATCCACTGAAGCTTTCTTT. Residues: CASSRQGLSTEAFF.

This clone is a singleton in its sample. The same CDR3 arises from other DNA sequences in this sample as well. This chain uses TRBV6-1 with TRBJ2-7; the match to TRBD1 covers 7 bases. The CDR3 totals 13 residues. V trimming: 11 bases; J trimming: 3 bases; junction bases outside the gene matches: 10. From germline, CDR1 is MNHNS and CDR2 SASEGT. The CDR3 sequence: CASSRDRSYEQYF. The CDR3 nucleotides are TGTGCCTCTAGCAGGGACAGAAGCTACGAGCAGTACTTC.

The chain uses TRBV6-5 and TRBJ1-2, with 10 bases identical to TRBD1. The germline CDR1 and CDR2 sequences are MNHEY and SVGAGI. The ends lost 5 bases at V and 7 bases at J; junction bases unmatched: 7. CDR3 length equals 14 residues. This CDR3 is CASSRGQGEGGYTF. CDR3 sequence (DNA): TGTGCCAGCAGTCGAGGACAGGGGGAGGGTGGCTACACCTTC.

The rearrangement links TRBV11-2 to TRBJ1-3; D is ambiguous. Germline-derived CDR1 and CDR2 are SGHAT and FQNNGV. CDR3 size: 14 residues. Trimming left V 3 bases short and J 0 bases short, with 6 bases between. The CDR3 reads CASSFSNSGNTIYF. In nucleotides, the CDR3 is TGTGCCAGCAGCTTTTCCAACTCTGGAAACACCATATATTTT.

This clone showed up just once. The chain has TRBV9 and TRBJ2-7; D is ambiguous. From germline, CDR1 is SGDLS and CDR2 YYNGEE. With 0 bases removed from V and 3 bases from J, the gap between germline ends came to 4 bases. This CDR3 is 12 amino acids long. As DNA, the CDR3 is TGTGCCAGCAGCGTAGCGAACTACGAGCAGTACTTC. It encodes CASSVANYEQYF.

The chain couples TRBV9 to TRBJ2-3; 10 bases match TRBD2. J was trimmed by 7 bases and V by 6 bases; bases with no gene match: 14. CDR1 and CDR2 (germline): SGDLS, YYNGEE. The CDR3 extends over 16 amino acids. The CDR3 coding sequence is TGTGCCAGCACCCCAGCGGCTAGCGGGGGTCGTCATACGCAGTATTTT. Its translation is CASTPAASGGRHTQYF.

In its sample, this clone was seen once. The chain combines TRBV5-5 with TRBJ1-5; D remains unclear. The CDR3 covers 15 residues. V lost 0 bases to trimming and J lost 4 bases, with 11 bases between them. Germline V lookup: CDR1 SGHKS, CDR2 YYEKEE (reference sequence). DNA of the CDR3: TGTGCCAGCAGCTTGGGGACCTTACTTAATCAGCCCCAGCATTTT. This codes for CASSLGTLLNQPQHF.

The chain recombines TRBV14 with TRBJ1-2, with D perhaps matching TRBD1 (6 bases). Germline-derived CDR1 and CDR2 are SGHDN and FVKESK. This CDR3 region has 14 residues. The V and J ends lost 0 bases and 8 bases respectively, with 13 bases between them. In nucleotides, the CDR3 is TGTGCCAGCAGCCAAGATAGGGCAGGGGACGGCTACACCTTC. It specifies CASSQDRAGDGYTF.

V is TRBV28 and J is TRBJ2-1; possibly TRBD2 for D (6 bases). The germline V and J ends were trimmed by 7 bases and 4 bases, with 17 bases remaining between them. This CDR3 has 15 amino acids. CDR1 and CDR2 (germline): MDHEN, SYDVKM. The CDR3: CASTSIGSGYNEQFF. CDR3 in DNA: TGTGCCAGCACCTCAATCGGGAGTGGTTACAATGAGCAGTTCTTC.

The chain employs TRBV11-2 and TRBJ1-6; the match to TRBD1 covers 8 bases. CDR1 SGHAT and CDR2 FQNNGV come from the germline V gene. The CDR3 has 16 residues. V lost 0 bases and J lost 10; bases outside the gene matches: 8. This chain's CDR3 is CASSLDRTGRNSPLHF. CDR3 coding DNA: TGTGCCAGCAGCTTAGATCGGACAGGGAGGAACTCACCCCTCCACTTT.

The chain couples TRBV6-1 to TRBJ2-3, with TRBD1 identical over 9 bases. CDR1 is MNHNS, CDR2 SASEGT, per germline. V was pared by 7 bases and J by 4 bases, with 6 bases of the junction left unmatched. The CDR3 extends over 14 amino acids. The CDR3 sequence: CASTRTGAADTQYF. The CDR3 DNA reads as TGTGCCAGCACCCGGACAGGGGCGGCAGATACGCAGTATTTT.

A few counts support this clone. Other DNA sequences in the sample encode the same CDR3. CDR3 DNA sequence: TGCGCCAGCAGCTTGGAGGGATCCTACGAGCAGTACTTC. Translated, it gives CASSLEGSYEQYF. The rearrangement joins TRBV5-1 to TRBJ2-7; D is undetermined. CDR3 size: 13 residues. Trimming pared 0 bases from V and 1 base from J, leaving 5 bases between. The germline V gene encodes CDR1 SGHRS and CDR2 YFSETQ.

The V call is TRBV9, the J call TRBJ2-1; 11 bases fit TRBD1. The germline V gene encodes CDR1 SGDLS and CDR2 YYNGEE. The CDR3 length is 15 residues. With 0 bases clipped from V and 8 bases from J, the junction kept 4 bases outside the gene matches. CDR3 bases: TGTGCCAGCAGCGTAGAGGACAGGGGGCGGCATGAGCAGTTCTTC. As protein: CASSVEDRGRHEQFF.

The chain carries TRBV10-3 and TRBJ1-4; 9 bases line up with TRBD1. Per germline, CDR1 ENHRY and CDR2 SYGVKD. The CDR3 consists of 16 residues. Trimming at V came to 4 bases and at J to 0 bases, leaving 3 bases not matched to a gene. This chain's CDR3 is CAISAGQGATNEKLFF. CDR3 sequence (DNA): TGTGCCATCAGTGCGGGACAGGGCGCAACTAATGAAAAACTGTTTTTT.

The chain uses TRBV18 and TRBJ2-7; maybe TRBD1 (6 bases). Germline V gene sequence: CDR1 KGHSH, CDR2 LQKENI. Trimming pared 6 bases from V and 0 bases from J, leaving 15 bases between. The CDR3 is 15 residues long. CDR3 in DNA: TGTGCCAGCTCGCAAGCGACAGGCAGCTCCTACGAGCAGTACTTC. Translation: CASSQATGSSYEQYF.

The chain combines TRBV5-6 with TRBJ1-4; D ambiguous. Trimming pared 4 bases from V and 7 bases from J, leaving 14 bases between. This CDR3 contains 14 residues. CDR1 and CDR2 (germline): SGHDT, YYEEEE. CDR3 loop: CASSISRRGEKLFF. The CDR3 DNA follows: TGTGCCAGCAGCATCTCACGGCGGGGTGAAAAACTGTTTTTT.

This chain uses TRBV5-1 with TRBJ1-6; possibly TRBD1 for D (5 bases). The germline V gene has CDR1 SGHRS and CDR2 YFSETQ. Trimming pared 4 bases from V and 7 bases from J, leaving 18 bases between. This CDR3 has 16 amino acids. CDR3 in DNA: TGCGCCAGCAGCCAACCCCCGGGGCAGATAAATTCACCCCTCCACTTT. This translates into CASSQPPGQINSPLHF.

The chain couples TRBV28 to TRBJ2-3; 11 bases align to TRBD2. Germline V lookup: CDR1 MDHEN, CDR2 SYDVKM. The CDR3 sequence is 14 residues long. Trimming removed 10 bases from V and 3 bases from J; junction bases left unmatched: 6. The CDR3: CATGPSGGTDTQYF. The CDR3 DNA reads as TGTGCCACAGGCCCTAGCGGGGGGACAGATACGCAGTATTTT.

The chain has TRBV5-1 and TRBJ1-2; 7 nucleotides line up with TRBD1. This CDR3 comprises 14 residues. The J segment lost 4 bases and the V segment lost 0 bases, leaving 3 bases of the junction unmatched. Germline lookup yields CDR1 SGHRS and CDR2 YFSETQ. The CDR3 region is CASSLGGQTYGYTF. The CDR3 DNA is TGCGCCAGCAGCTTGGGGGGACAGACCTATGGCTACACCTTC.